The rows below give T cell receptor beta chains drawn from one sample of a study of T cell responses to AZD1222 COVID-19 vaccine. Profiling relied on immunoSEQ multiplex PCR, and the TCRdb table lists in-frame clones only, not all of them. This sample yields 100,000 to 120,000 clones, of which more than 70% are seen a single time; about 3% belongs to the top ten. The source was peripheral blood, collected on day 0 of AZD1222 vaccination. The receptors here all came from an adult in good health. CDR3s include the opening cysteine and the closing phenylalanine or tryptophan. The D gene is left open where the match is weak. Clone size is stated in some rows and not others, as once, few, many or a class when expanded.

cdr3_aa: CASSLKGQGVSNQPQHF; cdr3_nt: TGTGCCAGCAGTTTAAAGGGACAGGGGGTAAGCAATCAGCCCCAGCATTTT; v_call: TRBV27; d_call: TRBD1; j_call: TRBJ1-5; clone_size: -
cdr3_aa: CASSSRSELFF; cdr3_nt: TGTGCCAGCAGCTCCCGTTCGGAGCTGTTTTTT; v_call: TRBV11-3; d_call: -; j_call: TRBJ2-2; clone_size: -
cdr3_aa: CASSWGGRAGNYGYTF; cdr3_nt: TGCGCCAGCAGCTGGGGAGGTAGGGCTGGGAACTATGGCTACACCTTC; v_call: TRBV5-1; d_call: -; j_call: TRBJ1-2; clone_size: -
cdr3_aa: CAWSIGSDDSPLHF; cdr3_nt: TGTGCCTGGAGTATCGGGTCCGATGATTCACCCCTCCACTTT; v_call: TRBV30; d_call: -; j_call: TRBJ1-6; clone_size: -
cdr3_aa: CASSLGPKAEETQYF; cdr3_nt: TGTGCCAGCAGCTTGGGTCCGAAAGCTGAAGAGACCCAGTACTTC; v_call: TRBV7-3; d_call: -; j_call: TRBJ2-5; clone_size: -
cdr3_aa: CASSPDRANTGELFF; cdr3_nt: TGTGCCAGCAGCCCGGACAGGGCGAACACCGGGGAGCTGTTTTTT; v_call: TRBV5-6; d_call: TRBD1; j_call: TRBJ2-2; clone_size: -
cdr3_aa: CASSVTFGLSTDTQYF; cdr3_nt: TGTGCCAGCAGCGTTACGTTCGGTCTGAGCACAGATACGCAGTATTTT; v_call: TRBV13; d_call: -; j_call: TRBJ2-3; clone_size: once
cdr3_aa: CASTSGGYNEQFF; cdr3_nt: TGTGCCAGCACTAGCGGGGGCTACAATGAGCAGTTCTTC; v_call: TRBV7-2; d_call: TRBD2; j_call: TRBJ2-1; clone_size: -
cdr3_aa: CASSPLGQGASDTQYF; cdr3_nt: TGTGCCAGCAGCCCATTAGGACAGGGGGCTTCAGATACGCAGTATTTT; v_call: TRBV11-2; d_call: TRBD1; j_call: TRBJ2-3; clone_size: -
cdr3_aa: CASRLHWTQETQYF; cdr3_nt: TGTGCCAGCCGCCTACATTGGACTCAAGAGACCCAGTACTTC; v_call: TRBV6-5; d_call: -; j_call: TRBJ2-5; clone_size: -
cdr3_aa: CASSRFRGEPYTF; cdr3_nt: TGCGCCAGCAGCCGGTTCCGTGGGGAACCCTACACCTTC; v_call: TRBV4-1; d_call: -; j_call: TRBJ1-2; clone_size: once
cdr3_aa: CASRDTDRDQPQHF; cdr3_nt: TGTGCCAGCCGGGACACCGATCGGGATCAGCCCCAGCATTTT; v_call: TRBV6-4; d_call: -; j_call: TRBJ1-5; clone_size: many
cdr3_aa: CASSLVGDSYNSPLHF; cdr3_nt: TGTGCCAGCAGCTTAGTGGGGGACAGTTATAATTCACCCCTCCACTTT; v_call: TRBV13; d_call: TRBD1; j_call: TRBJ1-6; clone_size: -
cdr3_aa: CASSQDLGQPQHF; cdr3_nt: TGTGCCAGCAGCCAAGATCTTGGGCAGCCCCAGCATTTT; v_call: TRBV3-1/TRBV3-2; d_call: -; j_call: TRBJ1-5; clone_size: -
cdr3_aa: CASSLGGTYGYTF; cdr3_nt: TGTGCCAGCAGTTTGGGCGGAACCTATGGCTACACCTTC; v_call: TRBV27; d_call: -; j_call: TRBJ1-2; clone_size: -
cdr3_aa: CASSRGAKNIQYF; cdr3_nt: TGTGCCAGCAGCCGAGGTGCCAAAAACATTCAGTACTTC; v_call: TRBV5-8; d_call: -; j_call: TRBJ2-4; clone_size: -
cdr3_aa: CASSESRARAFF; cdr3_nt: TGCGCCAGCAGTGAGTCAAGGGCTCGGGCTTTCTTT; v_call: TRBV10-1; d_call: -; j_call: TRBJ1-1; clone_size: -
cdr3_aa: CASSPQVSYSNQPQHF; cdr3_nt: TGTGCCAGCAGCCCACAGGTTAGTTATAGCAATCAGCCCCAGCATTTT; v_call: TRBV4-2; d_call: -; j_call: TRBJ1-5; clone_size: few
cdr3_aa: CASSPRAGATSYEQYF; cdr3_nt: TGTGCCAGCTCACCCCGGGCGGGGGCAACCTCCTACGAGCAGTACTTC; v_call: TRBV18; d_call: -; j_call: TRBJ2-7; clone_size: -
cdr3_aa: CAISESGTGTYGYTF; cdr3_nt: TGTGCCATCAGTGAGTCGGGAACAGGAACGTATGGCTACACCTTC; v_call: TRBV10-3; d_call: -; j_call: TRBJ1-2; clone_size: few
cdr3_aa: CASSSGDGNGGEQYF; cdr3_nt: TGCGCCAGCAGCTCAGGGGACGGGAATGGGGGGGAGCAGTACTTC; v_call: TRBV4-1; d_call: -; j_call: TRBJ2-7; clone_size: -
cdr3_aa: CASTPDGNQPQHF; cdr3_nt: TGTGCCAGCACTCCGGATGGTAATCAGCCCCAGCATTTT; v_call: TRBV6-5; d_call: -; j_call: TRBJ1-5; clone_size: -
cdr3_aa: CASSGSPGSTEAFF; cdr3_nt: TGTGCCAGCAGCGGATCCCCGGGGAGCACTGAAGCTTTCTTT; v_call: TRBV9; d_call: -; j_call: TRBJ1-1; clone_size: -
cdr3_aa: CAWSVPVTEAFF; cdr3_nt: TGTGCCTGGAGTGTCCCGGTCACTGAAGCTTTCTTT; v_call: TRBV30; d_call: -; j_call: TRBJ1-1; clone_size: -